Listed below are T cell receptor beta chains from one sample, sequenced in a study of shared clonotypes between healthy human individuals. Sequencing was performed with immunoSEQ multiplex PCR; in TCRdb, only in-frame clones are kept and a portion is missing. The sample has some 2,500,000 clones; 93% are singletons. Sequenced sample: naive CD4+ T cells from PBMCs. These receptors originate from a man aged 18 to 29 in good health. Some clones in this sample may be carry-over from other donors' samples. Each CDR3 is given with its conserved first and last residue. A D gene is named only where the DNA matches it firmly. Expanded clones are given a class, and other clones once, few, many or no size at all.

TRBD2 TRBJ2-5 - TRBV7-2 CASSPGTRETQYF TGTGCCAGCAGCCCCGGGACTAGGGAGACCCAGTACTTC
- TRBJ2-7 - TRBV18 CASSYQSPGGSYEQYF TGTGCCAGCTCATACCAATCCCCAGGGGGGTCCTACGAGCAGTACTTC
- TRBJ2-7 - TRBV6-6 CASSSHLVIYEQYF TGTGCCAGCAGCTCCCACTTAGTCATCTACGAGCAGTACTTC
TRBD1 TRBJ2-7 - TRBV6-1 CASRDRPAFHEQYF TGTGCCAGCAGGGACAGGCCCGCATTCCACGAGCAGTACTTC
- TRBJ2-1 - TRBV27 CASSRFSSASSYNEQFF TGTGCCAGCAGTCGTTTTTCCTCGGCTAGCTCCTACAATGAGCAGTTCTTC
- TRBJ2-2 - TRBV4-2 CASSPAENTGELFF TGTGCCAGCAGCCCAGCGGAGAACACCGGGGAGCTGTTTTTT
- TRBJ1-3 - TRBV28 CASRPTGNTIYF TGTGCCAGCCGCCCAACGGGAAACACCATATATTTT
- TRBJ1-5 - TRBV7-8 CASSFGVRGQPQHF TGTGCCAGCAGCTTTGGGGTTCGCGGTCAGCCCCAGCATTTT
- TRBJ2-3 - TRBV7-3 CASSPGFTDTQYF TGTGCCAGCAGCCCGGGGTTCACAGATACGCAGTATTTT
TRBD2 TRBJ2-7 - TRBV15 CATSPESERDLYEQYF TGTGCCACCAGCCCCGAAAGCGAGCGGGATCTTTACGAGCAGTACTTC
- TRBJ1-5 - TRBV2 CASTEQISNQPQHF TGTGCCAGCACTGAACAGATTAGCAATCAGCCCCAGCATTTT
- TRBJ1-2 - TRBV6-5 CASRIQGFGYTF TGTGCCAGCAGAATACAGGGATTTGGCTACACCTTC
TRBD2 TRBJ2-5 - TRBV5-1 CASSLAPSGAQETQYF TGCGCCAGCAGCTTGGCGCCTAGCGGGGCTCAAGAGACCCAGTACTTC
- TRBJ1-1 - TRBV7-9 CASSAPGTLNTEAFF TGTGCCAGCAGCGCCCCCGGGACCTTGAACACTGAAGCTTTCTTT
TRBD2 TRBJ2-5 - TRBV28 CASSLGLVETQYF TGTGCCAGCAGCCTAGGACTAGTCGAGACCCAGTACTTC
- TRBJ1-1 - TRBV28 CASSLVGRNTEAFF TGTGCCAGCAGTTTGGTGGGAAGGAACACTGAAGCTTTCTTT
- TRBJ1-2 - TRBV9 CASSGILRDSGYGYTF TGTGCCAGCAGCGGGATTCTCCGGGACTCTGGCTATGGCTACACCTTC
- TRBJ2-1 - TRBV9 CASSITEGPILPEQFF TGTGCCAGCAGCATAACCGAAGGACCGATACTCCCTGAGCAGTTCTTC
TRBD1 TRBJ2-2 - TRBV2 CAKGTGGTGELFF TGTGCCAAGGGGACAGGGGGCACCGGGGAGCTGTTTTTT
- TRBJ1-3 - TRBV4-1 CASRLTGGSGNTIYF TGCGCCAGCAGGCTCACCGGGGGCTCTGGAAACACCATATATTTT
TRBD1 TRBJ1-5 - TRBV18 CASSPVDRFVDQPQHF TGTGCCAGCTCACCAGTGGACAGGTTTGTGGATCAGCCCCAGCATTTT
- TRBJ2-2 once TRBV28 CASSLVGPPVGELFF TGTGCCAGCAGTTTGGTGGGGCCCCCCGTCGGGGAGCTGTTTTTT
- TRBJ2-7 - TRBV4-1 CASSQDHGGEQYF TGCGCCAGCAGCCAAGATCATGGGGGAGAGCAGTACTTC
- TRBJ1-1 once TRBV6-5 CASRIRQDTEAFF TGTGCCAGCCGAATCCGACAGGACACTGAAGCTTTCTTT
TRBD1 TRBJ1-2 - TRBV7-9 CASSFRGDRDYGYTF TGTGCCAGCAGCTTTCGGGGAGACAGGGACTATGGCTACACCTTC